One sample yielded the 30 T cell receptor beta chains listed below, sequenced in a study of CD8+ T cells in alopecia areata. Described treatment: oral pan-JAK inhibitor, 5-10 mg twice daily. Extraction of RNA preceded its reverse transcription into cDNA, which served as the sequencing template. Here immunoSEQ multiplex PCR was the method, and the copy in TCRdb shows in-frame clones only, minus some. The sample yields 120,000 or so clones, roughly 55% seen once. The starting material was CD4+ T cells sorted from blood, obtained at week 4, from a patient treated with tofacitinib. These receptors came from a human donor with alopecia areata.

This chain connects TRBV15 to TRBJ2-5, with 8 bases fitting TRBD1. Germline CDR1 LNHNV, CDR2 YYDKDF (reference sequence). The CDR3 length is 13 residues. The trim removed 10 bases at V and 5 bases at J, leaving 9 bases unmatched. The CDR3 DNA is TGTGCCATATCCGCAGGGGGCATGGAGACCCAGTACTTC. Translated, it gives CAISAGGMETQYF. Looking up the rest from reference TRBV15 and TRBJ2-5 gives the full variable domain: DAMVIQNPRYQVTQFGKPVTLSCSQTLNHNVMYWYQQKSSQAPKLLFHYYDKDFNNEADTPDNFQSRRPNTSFCFLDIRSPGLGDTAMYLCAISAGGMETQYFGPGTRLLVL.

The CDR3 DNA follows: TGTGCCAGCAGCCCAGAGGTCACAGGGGTAAGGCGGCACACTGAAGCTTTCTTT. This translates into CASSPEVTGVRRHTEAFF. The chain recombines TRBV4-2 with TRBJ1-1; 7 bases line up with TRBD1. The CDR3 totals 18 residues. CDR1 LGHNA and CDR2 YNFKEQ come from the germline V gene. V lost 4 bases to trimming and J lost 3 bases; unmatched junction nucleotides: 17.

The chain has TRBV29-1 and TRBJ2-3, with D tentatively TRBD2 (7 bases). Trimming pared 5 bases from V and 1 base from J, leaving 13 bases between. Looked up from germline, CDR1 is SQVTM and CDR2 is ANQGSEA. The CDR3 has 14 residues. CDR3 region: CSVTTGGRTDTQYF. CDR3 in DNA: TGCAGCGTTACGACGGGGGGCCGCACAGATACGCAGTATTTT.

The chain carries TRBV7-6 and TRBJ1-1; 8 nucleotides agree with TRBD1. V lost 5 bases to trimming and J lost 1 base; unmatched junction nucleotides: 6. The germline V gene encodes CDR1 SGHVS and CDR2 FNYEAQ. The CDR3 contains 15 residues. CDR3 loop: CASSPGQGGNTEAFF. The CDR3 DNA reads TGTGCCAGCAGCCCAGGACAGGGAGGGAACACTGAAGCTTTCTTT.

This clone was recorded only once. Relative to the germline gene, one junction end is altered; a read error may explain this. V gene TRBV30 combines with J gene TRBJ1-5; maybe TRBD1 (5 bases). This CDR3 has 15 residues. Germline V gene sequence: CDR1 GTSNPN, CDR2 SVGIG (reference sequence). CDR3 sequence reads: CAWSVSGGGGQAQHF. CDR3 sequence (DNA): TGTGCCTGGAGTGTTTCGGGGGGTGGAGGTCAGGCCCAGCATTTT.

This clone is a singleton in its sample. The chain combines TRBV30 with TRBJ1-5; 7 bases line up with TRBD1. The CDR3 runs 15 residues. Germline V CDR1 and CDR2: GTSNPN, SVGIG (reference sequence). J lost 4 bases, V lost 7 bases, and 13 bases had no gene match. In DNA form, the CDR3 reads TGTGCCTATGCCGCTTTTACAGGGGAGAATCAGCCCCAGCATTTT. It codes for CAYAAFTGENQPQHF.

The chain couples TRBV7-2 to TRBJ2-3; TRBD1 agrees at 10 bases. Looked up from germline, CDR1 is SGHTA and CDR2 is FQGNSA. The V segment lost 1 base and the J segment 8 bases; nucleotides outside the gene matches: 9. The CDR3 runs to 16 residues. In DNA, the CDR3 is TGTGCCAGCAGCTTAGATGGGGTGGGACAGGGGTTTACGCAGTATTTT. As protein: CASSLDGVGQGFTQYF.

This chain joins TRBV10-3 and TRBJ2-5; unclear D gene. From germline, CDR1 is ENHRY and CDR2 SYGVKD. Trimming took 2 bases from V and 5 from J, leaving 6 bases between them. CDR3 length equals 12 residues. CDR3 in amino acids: CAISEGLETQYF. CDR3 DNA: TGTGCCATCAGTGAGGGTCTCGAGACCCAGTACTTC.

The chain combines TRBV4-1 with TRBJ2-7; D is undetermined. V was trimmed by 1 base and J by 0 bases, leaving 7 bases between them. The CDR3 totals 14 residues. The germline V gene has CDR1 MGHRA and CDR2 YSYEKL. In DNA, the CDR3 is TGCGCCAGCAGCCAAGTAACGGTCTCCTACGAGCAGTACTTC. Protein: CASSQVTVSYEQYF.

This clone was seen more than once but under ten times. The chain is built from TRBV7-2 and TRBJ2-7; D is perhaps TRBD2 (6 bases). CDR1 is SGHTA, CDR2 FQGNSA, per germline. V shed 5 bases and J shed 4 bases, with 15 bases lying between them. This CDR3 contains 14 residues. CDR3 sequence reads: CASSIQGEDYEQYF. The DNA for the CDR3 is TGTGCCAGCAGCATTCAAGGGGAGGATTACGAGCAGTACTTC.

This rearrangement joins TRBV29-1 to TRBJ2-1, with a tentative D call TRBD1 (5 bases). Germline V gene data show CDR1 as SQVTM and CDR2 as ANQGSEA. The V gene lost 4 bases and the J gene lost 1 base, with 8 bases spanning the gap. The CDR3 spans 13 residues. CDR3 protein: CSVGSGSYNEQFF. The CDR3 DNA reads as TGCAGCGTTGGGTCAGGGTCCTACAATGAGCAGTTCTTC.

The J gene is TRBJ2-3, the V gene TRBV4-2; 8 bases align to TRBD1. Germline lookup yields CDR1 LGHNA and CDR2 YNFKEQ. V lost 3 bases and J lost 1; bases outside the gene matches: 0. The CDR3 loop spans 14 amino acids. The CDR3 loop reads CASSQDRGTDTQYF. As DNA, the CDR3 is TGTGCCAGCAGCCAGGACAGGGGCACAGATACGCAGTATTTT.

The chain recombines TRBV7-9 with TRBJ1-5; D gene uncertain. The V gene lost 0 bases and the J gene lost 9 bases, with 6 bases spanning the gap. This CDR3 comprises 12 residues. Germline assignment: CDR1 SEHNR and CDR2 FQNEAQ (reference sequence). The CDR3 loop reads CASSLAAGPQHF. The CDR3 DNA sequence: TGTGCCAGCAGCTTAGCTGCGGGGCCCCAGCATTTT.

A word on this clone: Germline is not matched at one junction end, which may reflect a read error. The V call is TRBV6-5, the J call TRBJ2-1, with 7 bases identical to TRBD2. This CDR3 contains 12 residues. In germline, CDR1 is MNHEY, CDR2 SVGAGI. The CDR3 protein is CASSDTILARVF. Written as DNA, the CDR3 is TGTGCCAGCAGTGACACGATACTAGCGAGAGTCTTC.

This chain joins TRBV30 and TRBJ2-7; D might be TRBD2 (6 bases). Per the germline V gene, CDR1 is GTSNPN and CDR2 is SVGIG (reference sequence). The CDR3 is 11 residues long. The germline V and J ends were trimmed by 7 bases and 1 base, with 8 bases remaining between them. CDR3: CASGGSYEQYF. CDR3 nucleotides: TGTGCCTCCGGGGGTTCCTACGAGCAGTACTTC.

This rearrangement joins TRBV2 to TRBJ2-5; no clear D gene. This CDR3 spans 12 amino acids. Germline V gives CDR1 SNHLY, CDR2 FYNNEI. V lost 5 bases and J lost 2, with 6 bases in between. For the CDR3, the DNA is TGTGCCAGCAGTACCCATCAAGAGACCCAGTACTTC. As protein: CASSTHQETQYF.

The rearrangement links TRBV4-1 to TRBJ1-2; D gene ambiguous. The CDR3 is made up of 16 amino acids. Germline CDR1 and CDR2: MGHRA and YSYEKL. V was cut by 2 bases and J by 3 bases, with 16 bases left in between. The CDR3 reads CASSQPIGRADYGYTF. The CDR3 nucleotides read TGCGCCAGCAGCCAACCCATCGGACGGGCCGACTATGGCTACACCTTC.

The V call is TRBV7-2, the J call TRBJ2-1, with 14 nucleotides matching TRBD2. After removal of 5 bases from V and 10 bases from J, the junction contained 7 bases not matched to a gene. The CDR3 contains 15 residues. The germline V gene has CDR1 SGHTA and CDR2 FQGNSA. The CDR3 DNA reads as TGTGCCAGCAGCCCGACTAGCGGGGGGGCCGGAGAGCAGTTCTTC. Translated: CASSPTSGGAGEQFF.

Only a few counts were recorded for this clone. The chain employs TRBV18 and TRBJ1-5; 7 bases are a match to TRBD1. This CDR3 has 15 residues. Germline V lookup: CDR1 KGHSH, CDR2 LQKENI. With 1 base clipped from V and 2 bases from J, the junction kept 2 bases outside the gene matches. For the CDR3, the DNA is TGTGCCAGCTCACCACAGGGGGCTGGCAATCAGCCCCAGCATTTT. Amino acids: CASSPQGAGNQPQHF.

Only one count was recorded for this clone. The CDR3 DNA is TGCGCCAGCAGCAGTATACAGGCCCTCAACACTGAAGCTTTCTTT. As protein: CASSSIQALNTEAFF. The chain couples TRBV5-1 to TRBJ1-1, with a weak D call TRBD1 (5 bases). CDR1 and CDR2 (germline): SGHRS, YFSETQ. V was clipped by 4 bases and J by 2 bases, with 15 bases between them. The CDR3 runs to 15 residues.

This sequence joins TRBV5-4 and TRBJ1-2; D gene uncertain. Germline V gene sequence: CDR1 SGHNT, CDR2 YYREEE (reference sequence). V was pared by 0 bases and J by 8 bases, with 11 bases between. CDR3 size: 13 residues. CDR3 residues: CASSLVTTQGYTF. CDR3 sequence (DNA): TGTGCCAGCAGCTTGGTGACTACTCAAGGCTACACCTTC.

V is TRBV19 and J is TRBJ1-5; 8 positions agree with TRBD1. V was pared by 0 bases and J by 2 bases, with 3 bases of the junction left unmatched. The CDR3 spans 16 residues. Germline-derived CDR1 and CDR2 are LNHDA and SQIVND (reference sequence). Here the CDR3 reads CASSIDGGQGNQPQHF. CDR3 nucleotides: TGTGCCAGTAGTATAGATGGGGGACAGGGCAATCAGCCCCAGCATTTT.

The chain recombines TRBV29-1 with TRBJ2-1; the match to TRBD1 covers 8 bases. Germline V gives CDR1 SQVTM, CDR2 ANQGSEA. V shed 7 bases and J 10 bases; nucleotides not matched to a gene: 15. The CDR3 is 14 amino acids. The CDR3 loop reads CSGTTGTGYREQFF. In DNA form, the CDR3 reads TGCAGCGGAACTACCGGGACAGGCTATCGGGAGCAGTTCTTC.

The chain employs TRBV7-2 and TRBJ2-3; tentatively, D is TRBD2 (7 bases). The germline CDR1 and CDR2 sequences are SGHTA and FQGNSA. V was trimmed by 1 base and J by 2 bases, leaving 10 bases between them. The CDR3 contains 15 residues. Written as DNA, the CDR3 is TGTGCCAGCAGCTTAGTCGCGGGGGCCACAGATACGCAGTATTTT. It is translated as CASSLVAGATDTQYF.

CDR3 nucleotide sequence: TGTGCCAGCAGTTTATTTGGGTGGGCGCAGTATTTT. As protein: CASSLFGWAQYF. The J gene is TRBJ2-3, the V gene TRBV28, with unresolved D. Looked up from germline, CDR1 is MDHEN and CDR2 is SYDVKM. The V end lost 1 base, the J end lost 10 bases, and 9 bases lay between the germline ends. The CDR3 is 12 residues long.

Written as DNA, the CDR3 is TGTGCCAGCAGCGCGAAACCCGGGGCCTACGAGCAGTACTTC. This encodes CASSAKPGAYEQYF. The V and J genes are TRBV25-1 and TRBJ2-7; tentative D call: TRBD2 (5 bases). The CDR3 spans 14 residues. CDR1 is MGHDK, CDR2 SYGVNS, per germline. The germline V and J ends were trimmed by 6 bases and 2 bases, with 14 bases remaining between them.

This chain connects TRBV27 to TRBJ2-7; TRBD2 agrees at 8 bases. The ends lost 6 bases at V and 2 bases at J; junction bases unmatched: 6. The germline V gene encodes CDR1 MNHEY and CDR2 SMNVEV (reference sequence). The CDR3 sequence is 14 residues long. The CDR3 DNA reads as TGTGCCAGCAGCCCGGGACTAGGGACCTACGAGCAGTACTTC. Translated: CASSPGLGTYEQYF.

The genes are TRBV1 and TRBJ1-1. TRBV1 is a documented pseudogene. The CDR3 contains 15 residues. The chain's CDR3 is CTSSQDPDPNTEAFF. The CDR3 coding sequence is TGCACCAGCAGCCAAGACCCGGACCCGAACACTGAAGCTTTCTTT.

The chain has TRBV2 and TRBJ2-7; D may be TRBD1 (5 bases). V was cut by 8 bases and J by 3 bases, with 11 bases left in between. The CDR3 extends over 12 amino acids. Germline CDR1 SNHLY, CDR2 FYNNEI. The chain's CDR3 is CASCSDNYEQYF. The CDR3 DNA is TGTGCCAGCTGTTCGGACAACTACGAGCAGTACTTC. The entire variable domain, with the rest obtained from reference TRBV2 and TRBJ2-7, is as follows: EPEVTQTPSHQVTQMGQEVILRCVPISNHLYFYWYRQILGQKVEFLVSFYNNEISEKSEIFDDQFSVERPDGSNFTLKIRSTKLEDSAMYFCASCSDNYEQYFGPGTRLTVT.

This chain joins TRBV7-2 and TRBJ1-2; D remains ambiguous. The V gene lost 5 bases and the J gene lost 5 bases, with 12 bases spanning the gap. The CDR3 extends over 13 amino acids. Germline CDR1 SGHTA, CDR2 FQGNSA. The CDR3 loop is CASSRPTEYGYTF. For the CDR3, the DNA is TGTGCCAGCAGCCGACCCACAGAATATGGCTACACCTTC.